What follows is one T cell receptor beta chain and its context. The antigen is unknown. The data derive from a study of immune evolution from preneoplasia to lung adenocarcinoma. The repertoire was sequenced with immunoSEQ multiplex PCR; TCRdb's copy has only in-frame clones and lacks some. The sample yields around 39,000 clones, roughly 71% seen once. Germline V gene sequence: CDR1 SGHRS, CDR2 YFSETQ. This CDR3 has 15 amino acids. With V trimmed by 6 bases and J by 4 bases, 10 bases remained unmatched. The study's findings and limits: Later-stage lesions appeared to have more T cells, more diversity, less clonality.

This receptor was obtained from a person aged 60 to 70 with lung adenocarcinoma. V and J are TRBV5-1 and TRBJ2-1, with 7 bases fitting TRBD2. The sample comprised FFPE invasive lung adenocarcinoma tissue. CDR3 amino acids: CASKPVTSYYNEQFF. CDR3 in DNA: TGCGCCAGCAAACCTGTGACTAGCTATTACAATGAGCAGTTCTTC.